The rows below give T cell receptor beta chains drawn from one sample of a study of T cell responses to AZD1222 COVID-19 vaccine. The data were produced by immunoSEQ multiplex PCR, yet TCRdb's version contains in-frame clones alone and is incomplete. The data hold over 90,000 clones, with less than 95% observed a single time. The sample consisted of peripheral blood, taken on day 0 of AZD1222 vaccination. All receptors derive from an adult in good health. Both conserved end residues are part of each CDR3. Fields, in order: D gene, clone size, J gene, V gene, CDR3 protein, CDR3 DNA. The D gene is left open where the match is weak. For some rows the clone size is stated as once, few or many, or as a class when expanded; others skip it.

>.|.|TRBJ2-5|TRBV5-1
CASSLSVGGSETQYF
TGCGCCAGCAGCTTGTCCGTAGGGGGGTCGGAGACCCAGTACTTC
>.|.|TRBJ1-1|TRBV7-9
CASSLAVSVGMLAFF
TGTGCCAGCAGCTTAGCGGTCTCGGTAGGGATGTTAGCTTTCTTT
>TRBD1|.|TRBJ2-7|TRBV5-6
CASSTFQGARYEQYF
TGTGCCAGCAGCACTTTCCAGGGGGCTAGGTACGAGCAGTACTTC
>TRBD1|.|TRBJ1-5|TRBV19
CASSPTQGADQPQHF
TGTGCCAGTAGTCCCACACAGGGGGCAGATCAGCCCCAGCATTTT
>TRBD1|.|TRBJ2-2|TRBV7-6
CASSLAPTGGTGELFF
TGTGCCAGCAGCTTAGCCCCGACAGGGGGGACCGGGGAGCTGTTTTTT
>.|.|TRBJ1-2|TRBV4-3
CASSQGTGGDYGYTF
TGCGCCAGCAGCCAAGGCACTGGGGGCGACTATGGCTACACCTTC
>TRBD1|.|TRBJ1-3|TRBV4-2
CASSQVQGASGNTIYF
TGTGCCAGCAGCCAAGTCCAGGGGGCGTCTGGAAACACCATATATTTT
>.|once|TRBJ1-2|TRBV19
CASSTNYGYTF
TGTGCCAGTAGTACCAACTATGGCTACACCTTC
>.|.|TRBJ1-5|TRBV28
CASSLRGRGNQPQHF
TGTGCCAGCAGTTTAAGAGGACGTGGCAATCAGCCCCAGCATTTT
>.|.|TRBJ1-1|TRBV9
CASSVAGGNTEAFF
TGTGCCAGCAGCGTAGCCGGGGGGAACACTGAAGCTTTCTTT
>.|.|TRBJ1-5|TRBV19
CASRGLGPQHF
TGTGCCAGCCGGGGGCTGGGGCCCCAGCATTTT
>TRBD2|.|TRBJ2-1|TRBV11-1
CASSLAGPSYNEQFF
TGTGCCAGCAGCCTAGCGGGGCCGAGTTACAATGAGCAGTTCTTC
>TRBD1|.|TRBJ1-1|TRBV6-6
CASTPPAGGSFF
TGTGCCAGCACCCCGCCAGCAGGGGGGTCTTTCTTT
>TRBD1|.|TRBJ1-6|TRBV18
CASSPPGTGSFDSPLHF
TGTGCCAGCTCACCACCGGGGACAGGGAGTTTTGATTCACCCCTCCACTTT
>.|.|TRBJ1-6|TRBV10-2
CASSESQGNSPLHF
TGCGCCAGCAGTGAGTCCCAGGGGAATTCACCCCTCCACTTT
>.|.|TRBJ1-2|TRBV7-9
CASSSSRPDGYSF
TGTGCCAGCAGCTCCAGCCGACCAGATGGCTACTCCTTC
>TRBD1|.|TRBJ2-2|TRBV5-8
CASSRNRGTGELFF
TGTGCCAGCAGCCGTAACAGGGGCACCGGGGAGCTGTTTTTT
>.|.|TRBJ1-3|TRBV4-1
CASSQEALLDTIYF
TGCGCCAGCAGCCAAGAAGCCCTATTGGACACCATATATTTT
>.|few|TRBJ1-1|TRBV7-8
CASSLALGGNTEAFF
TGTGCCAGCAGCTTAGCGCTTGGGGGGAACACTGAAGCTTTCTTT
>TRBD1|.|TRBJ2-1|TRBV13
CASSRQGPGLWNEQFF
TGTGCCAGCAGCCGACAGGGCCCTGGCTTGTGGAATGAGCAGTTCTTC
>.|.|TRBJ2-5|TRBV6-5
CASSWRIQETQYF
TGTGCCAGCAGTTGGCGCATCCAAGAGACCCAGTACTTC
>TRBD2|.|TRBJ2-7|TRBV10-2
CASSPFGVAGPYEQYF
TGCGCCAGCAGTCCCTTCGGAGTAGCGGGGCCCTACGAGCAGTACTTC
>TRBD1|.|TRBJ2-7|TRBV7-9
CASSLGTGNYEQYF
TGTGCCAGCAGCTTAGGGACAGGGAACTACGAGCAGTACTTC
>.|.|TRBJ2-1|TRBV7-3
CASSLGLGNEQFF
TGTGCCAGCAGCTTAGGGTTAGGAAATGAGCAGTTCTTC
>.|.|TRBJ1-2|TRBV12-3/TRBV12-4
CASSRGGRGGYTF
TGTGCCAGCAGTCGGGGTGGGCGGGGTGGCTACACCTTC
>.|.|TRBJ1-4|TRBV12-3/TRBV12-4
CASSFIGEKLFF
TGTGCCAGCAGTTTCATAGGGGAAAAACTGTTTTTT
>TRBD2|.|TRBJ2-7|TRBV29-1
CSGGAGTYEQYF
TGCAGCGGTGGAGCGGGGACCTACGAGCAGTACTTC
>TRBD1|.|TRBJ2-6|TRBV4-1
CASSQPGQGNSGANVLTF
TGCGCCAGCAGCCAACCGGGACAGGGGAACTCTGGGGCCAACGTCCTGACTTTC
>TRBD2|.|TRBJ2-1|TRBV5-4
CASSPGGFRFEQFF
TGTGCCAGCAGCCCGGGGGGTTTCCGGTTTGAGCAGTTCTTC
>.|.|TRBJ2-7|TRBV9
CASSSGDWASYYEQYF
TGTGCCAGCAGCTCTGGAGACTGGGCCAGTTATTACGAGCAGTACTTC
>.|.|TRBJ1-1|TRBV20-1
CSASRGGLAEAFF
TGCAGTGCTAGTCGGGGGGGTTTGGCTGAAGCTTTCTTT
>TRBD1|few|TRBJ2-5|TRBV30
CAWSRTGREETQYF
TGTGCCTGGAGCAGGACAGGGCGGGAAGAGACCCAGTACTTC
>TRBD1|.|TRBJ2-1|TRBV6-2/TRBV6-3
CASSYSRYPRDRAGYNEQFF
TGTGCCAGCAGTTACTCGAGATATCCCCGGGACAGGGCGGGCTACAATGAGCAGTTCTTC
>.|.|TRBJ1-1|TRBV6-5
CASSHTQNTEAFF
TGTGCCAGCAGTCATACACAGAACACTGAAGCTTTCTTT
>.|.|TRBJ1-4|TRBV6-5
CASNGEEEIAEKLFF
TGTGCCAGCAATGGAGAGGAGGAAATAGCGGAAAAACTGTTTTTT
>TRBD1|.|TRBJ1-2|TRBV30
CAWSLRQGSGYTF
TGTGCCTGGAGTCTCCGACAGGGGAGTGGCTACACCTTC
>TRBD1|.|TRBJ1-2|TRBV6-5
CASREGAQSNYGYTF
TGTGCCAGCAGGGAGGGGGCTCAAAGTAACTATGGCTACACCTTC
>.|few|TRBJ1-6|TRBV7-3
CASSLQQNSPLHF
TGTGCCAGCAGCTTACAACAGAATTCACCCCTCCACTTT
>TRBD1|.|TRBJ1-2|TRBV28
CASSQAGTGDYGYTF
TGTGCCAGCAGCCAGGCGGGGACAGGGGACTATGGCTACACCTTC
>.|.|TRBJ2-1|TRBV10-1
CASSGLARGVNEQFF
TGCGCCAGCAGTGGTCTGGCGAGAGGGGTTAATGAGCAGTTCTTC
>.|.|TRBJ1-1|TRBV11-1
CASSLADGNTEAFF
TGTGCCAGCAGCTTAGCAGATGGGAACACTGAAGCTTTCTTT
>.|few|TRBJ2-1|TRBV7-9
CASSSWDEQFF
TGTGCCAGCAGCTCATGGGATGAGCAGTTCTTC
>TRBD1|.|TRBJ1-5|TRBV27
CASSSNRGLSNQPQHF
TGTGCCAGCAGTTCCAACAGGGGGCTTAGCAATCAGCCCCAGCATTTT
>.|.|TRBJ1-2|TRBV28
CASMANYGYTF
TGTGCCAGCATGGCCAACTATGGCTACACCTTC
>TRBD2|.|TRBJ2-7|TRBV5-1
CASSLGLAGPREQYF
TGCGCCAGCAGCTTGGGACTAGCGGGGCCTCGCGAGCAGTACTTC
>.|.|TRBJ1-1|TRBV20-1
CSASREVAFF
TGCAGTGCTAGTCGGGAGGTAGCTTTCTTT
>.|once|TRBJ1-1|TRBV21-1
CASSKWGQGDTEAFF
TGTGCCAGCAGCAAATGGGGACAGGGGGACACTGAAGCTTTCTTT
>.|.|TRBJ2-7|TRBV2
CASHPLTYEQYF
TGTGCCAGCCACCCACTCACCTACGAGCAGTACTTC
>.|few|TRBJ2-6|TRBV4-3
CASSQEISSGANVLTF
TGCGCCAGCAGCCAAGAGATAAGCTCTGGGGCCAACGTCCTGACTTTC
>.|.|TRBJ1-1|TRBV6-1
CASSEEGLRNTEAFF
TGTGCCAGCAGTGAAGAGGGGTTAAGGAACACTGAAGCTTTCTTT
>.|.|TRBJ1-3|TRBV7-3
CASSKQTGDTIYF
TGTGCCAGCAGCAAGCAAACTGGGGACACCATATATTTT
>.|.|TRBJ1-4|TRBV9
CASSLAGQSEKLFF
TGTGCCAGCAGCCTAGCGGGCCAGAGTGAAAAACTGTTTTTT
>.|few|TRBJ1-5|TRBV7-2
CASSLSSPGLGQPQHF
TGTGCCAGCAGCTTAAGTTCTCCGGGACTAGGGCAGCCCCAGCATTTT